This T cell receptor beta chain was found in a study of cytomegalovirus exposure and HLA in healthy donors. Trimming pared 4 bases from V and 4 bases from J, leaving 11 bases between. The CDR3 loop spans 13 amino acids. Germline CDR1 reads SGDLS; CDR2 reads YYNGEE. PCR amplification relied on 60 Vbeta primers (plus 13 Jbeta primers). Sequencing used immunoSEQ multiplex PCR; TCRdb keeps in-frame clones, though not all of them. The sample has about 270,000 clones; roughly 70% are singletons. This sequence was found in a female donor in good health and CMV-seronegative. The rearrangement uses TRBV9 and TRBJ1-1; D is undetermined. Sequenced input: PBMCs. For the CDR3, the DNA is TGTGCCAGCAGCCCCCAGGCGGGCACTGAAGCTTTCTTT. This encodes CASSPQAGTEAFF.